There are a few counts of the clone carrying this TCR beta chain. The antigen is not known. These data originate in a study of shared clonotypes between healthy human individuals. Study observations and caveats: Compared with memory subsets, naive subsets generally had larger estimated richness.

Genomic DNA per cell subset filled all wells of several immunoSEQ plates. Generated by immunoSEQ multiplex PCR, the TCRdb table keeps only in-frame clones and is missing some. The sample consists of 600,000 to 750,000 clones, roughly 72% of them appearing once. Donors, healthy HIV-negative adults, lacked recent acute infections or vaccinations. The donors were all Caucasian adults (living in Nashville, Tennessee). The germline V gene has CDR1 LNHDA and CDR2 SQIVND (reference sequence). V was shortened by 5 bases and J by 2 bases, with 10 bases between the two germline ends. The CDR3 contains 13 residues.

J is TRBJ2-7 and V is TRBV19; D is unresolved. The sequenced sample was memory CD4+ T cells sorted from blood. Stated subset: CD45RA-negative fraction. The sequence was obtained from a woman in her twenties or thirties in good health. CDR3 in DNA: TGTGCCAGTAGTCTCCGGCGAACCTACGAGCAGTACTTC. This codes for CASSLRRTYEQYF.